Following are 19 T cell receptor beta chains from one sample sequenced in a study of OX40 agonist ivuxolimab in advanced cancers. Measured with immunoSEQ multiplex PCR; TCRdb has only the in-frame clones, and not every one. The sample shows fewer than 65,000 clones, around nine tenths of them seen only once. The sample in question was CD4+ or CD8+ T cells sorted from blood, obtained in a trial of the OX40 agonist ivuxolimab. All receptors come from an adult with an advanced solid tumor such as melanoma, head and neck, liver or kidney cancer.

The rearrangement joins TRBV27 to TRBJ2-1; no definite D call. The CDR3 is 19 residues long. Germline loops: CDR1 MNHEY, CDR2 SMNVEV (reference sequence). V gave up 2 bases and J gave up 2 bases, with 22 bases separating them. This CDR3 is CASSLVYLEISPPYNEQFF. The DNA of the CDR3 is TGTGCCAGCAGTTTAGTATACTTAGAGATCTCTCCCCCCTACAATGAGCAGTTCTTC.

The chain combines TRBV19 with TRBJ1-1; D gene unclear. V gave up 4 bases and J gave up 4 bases, with 10 bases separating them. Germline V gene lookup returns CDR1 LNHDA and CDR2 SQIVND (reference sequence). The CDR3 is made up of 13 amino acids. The CDR3 bases are TGTGCCAGTAGTAGAAGAGGAAGCACTGAAGCTTTCTTT. It codes for CASSRRGSTEAFF.

The gene calls are TRBV28 and TRBJ2-1; 8 bases map to TRBD1. This CDR3 is built from 14 residues. The germline V gene encodes CDR1 MDHEN and CDR2 SYDVKM. J gave up 4 bases and V 10 bases, and 9 bases lay outside the gene matches. CDR3 DNA sequence: TGTGCCACCGCCTCCCGGGACAGGTACAATGAGCAGTTCTTC. Translated: CATASRDRYNEQFF.

The table lists this clone with a count of one. The chain has TRBV14 and TRBJ1-1; D call uncertain. The germline V gene has CDR1 SGHDN and CDR2 FVKESK. V dropped 0 bases and J dropped 0 bases, with 8 bases sitting between them. The CDR3 runs to 15 residues. CDR3 in DNA: TGTGCCAGCAGCCAAGACCAAGTTATGAACACTGAAGCTTTCTTT. Translated, it gives CASSQDQVMNTEAFF.

The genes are TRBV25-1 and TRBJ1-6; unclear D gene. V was shortened by 7 bases and J by 8 bases, with 15 bases between the two germline ends. There are 14 residues in the CDR3. Germline CDR1 is MGHDK and CDR2 is SYGVNS. The CDR3 DNA sequence: TGTGCCAGCAATCATAATACCGACTATTCACCCCTCCACTTT. Amino acids: CASNHNTDYSPLHF. Together with reference TRBV25-1 and TRBJ1-6, the CDR3 gives the full variable domain: EADIYQTPRYLVIGTGKKITLECSQTMGHDKMYWYQQDPGMELHLIHYSYGVNSTEKGDLSSESTVSRIRTEHFPLTLESARPSHTSQYLCASNHNTDYSPLHFGNGTRLTVT.

The chain has TRBV5-6 and TRBJ2-1; TRBD1 matches 9 bases. The CDR3 spans 14 residues. Germline trimming cut 4 bases from V and 11 bases from J; bases unmatched to any gene: 10. Germline CDR1 reads SGHDT; CDR2 reads YYEEEE. The CDR3 here is CASSRTGALRKQFF. CDR3 sequence (DNA): TGTGCCAGCAGCAGGACAGGGGCCCTCCGAAAGCAGTTCTTC.

Points on this clone: Other DNA sequences in the same sample also yield this CDR3. The chain recombines TRBV9 with TRBJ2-1, with D perhaps matching TRBD2 (5 bases). Trimming took 0 bases from V and 1 from J, leaving 8 bases between them. Germline loops: CDR1 SGDLS, CDR2 YYNGEE. CDR3 size: 15 residues. The CDR3 region is CASSVAGGSYNEQFF. CDR3 DNA: TGTGCCAGCAGCGTAGCGGGCGGGTCCTACAATGAGCAGTTCTTC.

The chain uses TRBV7-8 and TRBJ1-2; 8 bases line up with TRBD1. The germline V gene encodes CDR1 SGHVS and CDR2 FQNEAQ. Trimming at V came to 0 bases and at J to 5 bases, leaving 17 bases not matched to a gene. The CDR3 length is 19 residues. In DNA form, the CDR3 reads TGTGCCAGCAGCTTAGCTCTTATTGGATCTCAGGGGGCGAAGTATGGCTACACCTTC. It codes for CASSLALIGSQGAKYGYTF. The variable domain in full, with the rest retrieved from reference TRBV7-8 and TRBJ1-2, is GAGVSQSPRYKVAKRGQDVALRCDPISGHVSLFWYQQALGQGPEFLTYFQNEAQLDKSGLPSDRFFAERPEGSVSTLKIQRTQQEDSAVYLCASSLALIGSQGAKYGYTFGSGTRLTVV.

In its sample, this clone was seen a few times. This chain links TRBV18 with TRBJ1-1; TRBD1 aligns across 7 bases. Germline lookup yields CDR1 KGHSH and CDR2 LQKENI. CDR3 length: 15 residues. The junction had 4 bases not matched to a gene; V was cut back by 2 bases and J by 1 base. CDR3 nucleotide sequence: TGTGCCAGCTCACCAAGGACAGGAGAGAACACTGAAGCTTTCTTT. It yields the protein CASSPRTGENTEAFF.

The chain recombines TRBV28 with TRBJ1-2; no reliable D call. The CDR3 length is 12 residues. CDR1 and CDR2 from the germline V gene are MDHEN and SYDVKM. Trimming removed 8 bases from V and 2 bases from J, with 9 bases in between. The DNA for the CDR3 is TGTGCCAGCGAGGCCAGGAACTATGGCTACACCTTC. Translated: CASEARNYGYTF.

The V and J genes are TRBV7-6 and TRBJ2-3; D is undetermined. Trimming shortened V by 7 bases and J by 5 bases, and 7 bases separated the two germline ends. The CDR3 consists of 11 residues. Germline values: CDR1 SGHVS, CDR2 FNYEAQ. CDR3 in DNA: TGTGCCAGCAAACAGCGAGATACGCAGTATTTT. Translation: CASKQRDTQYF.

The chain recombines TRBV9 with TRBJ2-1, with D hard to call. The V gene lost 1 base and the J gene lost 2 bases, with 10 bases spanning the gap. Germline loops: CDR1 SGDLS, CDR2 YYNGEE. This CDR3 is 15 amino acids long. The CDR3: CASSVLGLPYNEQFF. In nucleotides, the CDR3 is TGTGCCAGCAGCGTACTGGGATTACCCTACAATGAGCAGTTCTTC.

The chain recombines TRBV19 with TRBJ2-2, with TRBD1 as a possible D gene (5 bases). The ends were cut back, 5 bases at V and 0 bases at J, with 10 bases in the middle. The CDR3 is 15 residues long. Germline assignment: CDR1 LNHDA and CDR2 SQIVND (reference sequence). This CDR3 is CASSFHRSNTGELFF. CDR3 bases: TGTGCCAGTAGTTTCCACAGGTCGAACACCGGGGAGCTGTTTTTT.

This clone was seen just once. The gene calls are TRBV14 and TRBJ2-2; 9 bases align to TRBD1. Unmatched junction bases numbered 5, after V lost 6 bases and J lost 6 bases. There are 14 residues in the CDR3. Germline-derived CDR1 and CDR2 are SGHDN and FVKESK. CDR3 DNA: TGTGCCAGCAGTTTGACAGGGGGACCCGGGGAGCTGTTTTTT. This codes for CASSLTGGPGELFF.

The V and J genes are TRBV7-2 and TRBJ2-3, with 12 bases lining up with TRBD2. Germline loops: CDR1 SGHTA, CDR2 FQGNSA. CDR3 length equals 17 residues. The J segment lost 3 bases and the V segment lost 4 bases, leaving 8 bases of the junction unmatched. In DNA form, the CDR3 reads TGTGCCAGCAGCTCCGCCCCTAGCGGGAGGGCTACAGATACGCAGTATTTT. It translates to CASSSAPSGRATDTQYF.

The chain carries TRBV2 and TRBJ1-3, with 10 bases matching TRBD1. V was clipped by 7 bases and J by 0 bases; unmatched bases: 9. This CDR3 has 17 residues. Germline lookup yields CDR1 SNHLY and CDR2 FYNNEI. Here the CDR3 reads CASMLDRGGYSGNTIYF. For the CDR3, the DNA is TGTGCCAGCATGCTGGACAGGGGGGGATACTCTGGAAACACCATATATTTT.

The chain is built from TRBV7-2 and TRBJ2-1, with 8 bases matching TRBD2. The CDR3 is 16 residues long. V shed 0 bases and J 6 bases; nucleotides not matched to a gene: 7. Germline CDR1 is SGHTA and CDR2 is FQGNSA. CDR3 in amino acids: CASSLAIGRAVNEQFF. The CDR3 nucleotides are TGTGCCAGCAGCTTAGCTATCGGGAGGGCCGTCAATGAGCAGTTCTTC.

The V gene is TRBV4-1, the J gene TRBJ2-1, with TRBD2 matching 11 bases. Germline CDR1 is MGHRA and CDR2 is YSYEKL. The CDR3 contains 17 residues. V was pared by 3 bases and J by 3 bases, with 7 bases of the junction left unmatched. The CDR3 reads CASSQVTSGSGYNEQFF. CDR3 DNA sequence: TGCGCCAGCAGCCAGGTTACTAGCGGGAGTGGCTACAATGAGCAGTTCTTC.

V usage is TRBV5-6 and J usage is TRBJ2-7; 11 bases agree with TRBD1. The V gene's germline CDR1 is SGHDT and CDR2 YYEEEE. The CDR3 sequence is 16 residues long. Trimming took 6 bases from V and 6 from J; bases not matched to a gene: 14. The CDR3 here is CASTRGDRGYPTEQYF. The DNA for the CDR3 is TGTGCCAGCACCCGGGGGGACAGGGGGTACCCCACCGAGCAGTACTTC. The complete variable domain, with remaining parts taken from reference TRBV5-6 and TRBJ2-7, reads DAGVTQSPTHLIKTRGQQVTLRCSPKSGHDTVSWYQQALGQGPQFIFQYYEEEERQRGNFPDRFSGHQFPNYSSELNVNALLLGDSALYLCASTRGDRGYPTEQYFGPGTRLTVT.